These T cell receptor beta chains were read from a single sample in a study of cytomegalovirus exposure and HLA in healthy donors. Some clones are missing from TCRdb's copy, which holds only in-frame ones; the method was immunoSEQ multiplex PCR. In the table there are 150,000 to 200,000 clones, about 85% of which are singletons. The sequenced material came from PBMCs. The receptors originated from a man aged 45-60 years in good health and CMV-seropositive. CDR3s include the opening cysteine and the closing phenylalanine or tryptophan. D genes are given only for firm matches. A row's size may be missing; if present it is once, few, many or a size class.

cdr3_length j_call clone_size d_call v_call cdr3_nt cdr3_aa
13 TRBJ2-7 few - TRBV5-1 TGCGCCAGCAGCACCACTCAGGTCTACGAGCAGTACTTC CASSTTQVYEQYF
14 TRBJ1-2 - TRBD1 TRBV4-1 TGCGCCAGCAGCCAAGAGGACAGGTCGTATGGCTACACCTTC CASSQEDRSYGYTF
15 TRBJ2-3 - - TRBV6-4 TGTGCCAGCAGTATCCAGGGGGGAAGCACAGATACGCAGTATTTT CASSIQGGSTDTQYF
13 TRBJ1-1 - - TRBV5-1 TGCGCCAGCAGCGAACAGGGTTTGACTGAAGCTTTCTTT CASSEQGLTEAFF
14 TRBJ2-5 - - TRBV5-1 TGCGCCAGCAGCTTGGGTAGCGCCCAAGAGACCCAGTACTTC CASSLGSAQETQYF
15 TRBJ2-7 - TRBD2 TRBV10-3 TGTGCCATCAGTGCAGGGCGGGGGTCCTCCTACGAGCAGTACTTC CAISAGRGSSYEQYF
14 TRBJ2-2 - TRBD1 TRBV14 TGTGCCAGCAGCGGGACAGTGAGAAGCCGGGAGCTGTTTTTT CASSGTVRSRELFF
16 TRBJ1-4 - - TRBV6-1 TGTGCCAGCAGTGATAGGGGGGGCCTAGGATCTGAAAAACTGTTTTTT CASSDRGGLGSEKLFF
14 TRBJ2-7 - TRBD1 TRBV10-3 TGTGCCATCAGTCGCAGGGGGAGCTCCTACGAGCAGTACTTC CAISRRGSSYEQYF
15 TRBJ1-1 - - TRBV5-1 TGCGCCAGCAGCTCAGGCTCGACAGTCAACACTGAAGCTTTCTTT CASSSGSTVNTEAFF
14 TRBJ2-2 - - TRBV30 TGTGCCTGGAGGGTTCCAGGGTACACCGGGGAGCTGTTTTTT CAWRVPGYTGELFF
16 TRBJ2-1 - TRBD2 TRBV5-1 TGCGCCAGCGACCTTGGAGCGGGGGGCCCTTACAATGAGCAGTTCTTC CASDLGAGGPYNEQFF
15 TRBJ1-1 - TRBD1 TRBV10-3 TGTGCCATCAGTGAGTCGGGGCAGGGGGCGAGTGAAGCTTTCTTT CAISESGQGASEAFF
13 TRBJ1-2 - TRBD1 TRBV7-2 TGTGCCAGCAAGGACAGGGCCAACTATGGCTACACCTTC CASKDRANYGYTF
14 TRBJ1-1 - - TRBV5-1 TGCGCCAGCAGGACAGCAGGCAAGAACACTGAAGCTTTCTTT CASRTAGKNTEAFF
15 TRBJ2-1 - - TRBV5-5 TGTGCCAGCAGTTTCACTCCGGGGGACTACAATGAGCAGTTCTTC CASSFTPGDYNEQFF
13 TRBJ1-6 - - TRBV28 TGTGCCAGCAGTCGGGCAGGGATATCACCCCTCCACTTT CASSRAGISPLHF
15 TRBJ2-5 - TRBD2 TRBV7-2 TGTGCCAGCAGCTCCTCACCTGGCGGGGGGGAGACCCAGTACTTC CASSSSPGGGETQYF
17 TRBJ1-4 - - TRBV6-4 TGTGCCAGCAGTGACCCGCCCTTTACGGGGGGAAATGAAAAACTGTTTTTT CASSDPPFTGGNEKLFF
16 TRBJ1-6 few - TRBV15 TGTGCCACCAGCAGAGATCTGGACAGTTACGATTCACCCCTCCACTTT CATSRDLDSYDSPLHF
14 TRBJ1-1 - - TRBV7-5 TGTGCCAGAAGCCCTCCGGAGGGAAACACTGAAGCTTTCTTT CARSPPEGNTEAFF
12 TRBJ2-1 few - TRBV6-4 TGTGCCAGCAGTGACGGCTCTCCCTTACAGTTCTTC CASSDGSPLQFF
15 TRBJ1-1 - - TRBV7-9 TGTGCCAGCAGCTTAAGGAGCGGGATGAACACTGAAGCTTTCTTT CASSLRSGMNTEAFF
14 TRBJ2-7 - - TRBV15 TGTGCCACGAGCCCTGGGCAGGGTACCTACGAGCAGTACTTC CATSPGQGTYEQYF
14 TRBJ1-3 - - TRBV28 TGTGCCAGCAGTTTGGGGGGGGCTGGAAACACCATATATTTT CASSLGGAGNTIYF
17 TRBJ2-5 once TRBD1 TRBV9 TGTGCCAGCAGCGAGGGACGGAGGACAGGGGCTCAAGAGACCCAGTACTTC CASSEGRRTGAQETQYF
16 TRBJ2-2 - TRBD2 TRBV2 TGTGCCAGCATGCCCAGCGGGGGGGCGGGCACCGGGGAGCTGTTTTTT CASMPSGGAGTGELFF
14 TRBJ1-2 - - TRBV12-5 TGTGCTAGTGCCCGGGGGAACGGGAACTATGGCTACACCTTC CASARGNGNYGYTF
13 TRBJ2-1 - TRBD1 TRBV5-4 TGTGCCAGCACCCTGGGACAGAACAATGAGCAGTTCTTC CASTLGQNNEQFF
15 TRBJ2-7 once - TRBV6-5 TGTGCCAGCAGTTACTCGAAGGAGTACTCCTACGAGCAGTACTTC CASSYSKEYSYEQYF
15 TRBJ1-1 - TRBD1 TRBV28 TGTGCCAGCAGTCCCTGGACAGGGGAGAACACTGAAGCTTTCTTT CASSPWTGENTEAFF
14 TRBJ2-7 - TRBD2 TRBV19 TGTGCCAGTAGCCTAGCGGGGCCTTCCTACGAGCAGTACTTC CASSLAGPSYEQYF